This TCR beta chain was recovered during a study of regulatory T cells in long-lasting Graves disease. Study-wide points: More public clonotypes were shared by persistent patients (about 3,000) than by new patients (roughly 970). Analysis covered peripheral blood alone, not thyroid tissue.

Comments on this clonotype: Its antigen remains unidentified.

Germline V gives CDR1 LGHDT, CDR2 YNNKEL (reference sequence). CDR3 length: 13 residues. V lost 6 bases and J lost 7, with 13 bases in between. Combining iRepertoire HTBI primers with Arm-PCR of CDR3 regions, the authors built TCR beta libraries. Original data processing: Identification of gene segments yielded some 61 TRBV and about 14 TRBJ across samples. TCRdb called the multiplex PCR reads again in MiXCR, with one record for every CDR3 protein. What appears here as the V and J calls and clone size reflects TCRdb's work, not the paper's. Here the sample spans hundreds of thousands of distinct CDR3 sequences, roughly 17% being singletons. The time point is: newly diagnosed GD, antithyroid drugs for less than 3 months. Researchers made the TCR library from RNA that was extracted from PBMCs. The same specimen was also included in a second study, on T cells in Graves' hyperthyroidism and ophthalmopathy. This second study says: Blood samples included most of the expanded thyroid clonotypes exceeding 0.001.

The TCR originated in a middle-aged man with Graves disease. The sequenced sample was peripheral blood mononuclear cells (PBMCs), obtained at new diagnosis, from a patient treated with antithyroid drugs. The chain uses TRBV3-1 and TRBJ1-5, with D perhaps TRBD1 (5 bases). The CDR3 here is CASSPGSEQPQHF. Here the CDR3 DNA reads TGTGCCAGCAGTCCAGGGAGCGAGCAGCCCCAGCATTTT.